This T cell receptor (beta chain) is drawn from a study of shared clonotypes between healthy human individuals. V was clipped by 3 bases and J by 1 base, with 9 bases between them. This CDR3 contains 14 residues. CDR1 and CDR2 (germline): SNHLY, FYNNEI. Comment on this clone: The antigen is undetermined.

Broader study findings: Larger estimated richness was generally seen in naive subsets than in memory subsets.

Partitioning of CD4+ cells yielded a CD45RA+ naive subset and a CD45RA-negative memory subset. At the deep level, the assay was run. Each PCR replicate from the sorted subsets contained about 200 ng DNA, which is some 30,000 T cell genomes. The method was immunoSEQ multiplex PCR; TCRdb's version includes in-frame clones alone and lacks a portion of them. Of millions of clones listed, more than 90% are singletons. The receptor's source is a man younger than 30 in good health. The rearrangement links TRBV2 to TRBJ1-1; the D is unclear. Sequenced: naive CD4+ T cells sorted from blood. Subset specified: CD45RA+ positively selected. The CDR3 bases are TGTGCCAGCAGTGATTTTCCCGCGAACACTGAAGCTTTCTTT. This sequence encodes CASSDFPANTEAFF.